Shown below are 15 T cell receptor beta chains from a single sample sequenced in a study of cytomegalovirus exposure and HLA in healthy donors. Both 60 Vbeta primers and 13 Jbeta primers went into the PCR. Data came from immunoSEQ multiplex PCR; TCRdb stores just in-frame clones and leaves some out. The sample lists around 130,000 clones, around 79% occurring once. The source material was PBMCs. Receptors originate from a woman aged 40 to 50 in good health and CMV-seropositive.

The gene calls are TRBV5-4 and TRBJ2-3; 10 positions match TRBD2. With V trimmed by 1 base and J by 6 bases, 5 bases remained unmatched. The CDR3 spans 15 residues. CDR1 SGHNT and CDR2 YYREEE come from the germline V gene (reference sequence). This CDR3 reads CASSLSSGSFDTQYF. CDR3 coding DNA: TGTGCCAGCAGCTTGTCTAGCGGGAGTTTCGATACGCAGTATTTT.

This chain links TRBV5-4 with TRBJ2-3; 8 bases fit TRBD2. Per the germline V gene, CDR1 is SGHNT and CDR2 is YYREEE (reference sequence). V shed 4 bases, J shed 6 bases, and the junction held 10 bases outside the gene matches. The CDR3 runs 15 residues. This CDR3 reads CASSRTSIGSDTQYF. In nucleotides, the CDR3 is TGTGCCAGCAGCAGGACTAGCATCGGGTCCGATACGCAGTATTTT.

In its sample, this clone was seen a few times. The chain uses TRBV5-8 and TRBJ1-4; possible D gene TRBD1, 6 bases. Germline CDR1 and CDR2: SGHTS and YDEGEE. The CDR3 sequence is 14 residues long. V was clipped by 1 base and J by 6 bases, with 10 bases between them. CDR3 residues: CASSLLRGHEKLFF. In DNA form, the CDR3 reads TGTGCCAGCAGCTTGTTGCGGGGGCATGAAAAACTGTTTTTT.

The chain links TRBV7-3 to TRBJ2-2; 13 bases map to TRBD2. CDR3 length: 19 amino acids. The trim removed 2 bases at V and 1 base at J, leaving 7 bases unmatched. The germline gives CDR1 SGHTA, CDR2 FQGTGA. CDR3 DNA sequence: TGTGCCAGCAGCTTAGAGGGGACTAGCGGGACGCGGAACACCGGGGAGCTGTTTTTT. It specifies CASSLEGTSGTRNTGELFF.

The J gene is TRBJ2-3, the V gene TRBV10-3; 7 bases match TRBD1. J was trimmed by 2 bases and V by 3 bases; bases with no gene match: 5. This CDR3 spans 15 amino acids. Germline V CDR1 and CDR2: ENHRY, SYGVKD. The CDR3 reads CAISDRGFNTDTQYF. The CDR3 DNA reads TGTGCCATCAGTGACAGGGGGTTTAACACAGATACGCAGTATTTT.

This clone was observed a handful of times. The CDR3 reads CASSGYRGHHTEAFF. The CDR3 DNA is TGTGCCAGCAGTGGGTACAGGGGGCATCACACTGAAGCTTTCTTT. This chain links TRBV6-1 with TRBJ1-1; 9 bases are a match to TRBD1. Germline V gene lookup returns CDR1 MNHNS and CDR2 SASEGT. The CDR3 has 15 amino acids. With 4 bases clipped from V and 3 bases from J, the junction kept 6 bases outside the gene matches.

This clone showed up just a few times. The V and J genes are TRBV30 and TRBJ1-2; no reliable D call. Trimming took off 1 base at V and 8 bases at J, with 17 bases between the two ends. The CDR3 is 14 amino acids. CDR1 is GTSNPN, CDR2 SVGIG, per germline (reference sequence). CDR3 loop: CAWSEHTVARGYTF. In nucleotides, the CDR3 is TGTGCCTGGAGTGAACATACGGTTGCGCGGGGCTACACCTTC.

This clone was seen more than once but under ten times. This chain uses TRBV7-2 with TRBJ2-1; the D gene is possibly TRBD2 (5 bases). Germline assignment: CDR1 SGHTA and CDR2 FQGNSA. This CDR3 is built from 13 residues. Trimming cost V 2 bases and J 9 bases, with 11 bases left between them. The CDR3 region is CASSLSLATEQFF. The CDR3 DNA follows: TGTGCCAGCAGCTTATCCCTAGCTACTGAGCAGTTCTTC.

This clone was observed a handful of times. The chain joins TRBV4-2 to TRBJ2-7; D may be TRBD1 (5 bases). Germline assignment: CDR1 LGHNA and CDR2 YNFKEQ. This CDR3 is 15 amino acids long. Trimming removed 0 bases at V and 4 bases at J, with 13 bases between. The DNA of the CDR3 is TGTGCCAGCAGCCAAGATCCAGGGCAGTCGTACGAGCAGTACTTC. Translating gives CASSQDPGQSYEQYF.

The genes are TRBV28 and TRBJ2-7, with TRBD2 matching 12 bases. Germline loops: CDR1 MDHEN, CDR2 SYDVKM. J gave up 4 bases and V 3 bases, and 4 bases lay outside the gene matches. This CDR3 has 15 residues. CDR3 sequence (DNA): TGTGCCAGCAGTTTCCTAACTAGCGGGAGGTACGAGCAGTACTTC. Its translation is CASSFLTSGRYEQYF.

The chain recombines TRBV7-2 with TRBJ2-7; TRBD2 matches at 10 bases. Trimming cost V 3 bases and J 4 bases; bases outside gene matches: 3. Per germline, CDR1 SGHTA and CDR2 FQGNSA. This CDR3 is built from 14 residues. Here the CDR3 reads CASSFLAGAYEQYF. Here the CDR3 DNA reads TGTGCCAGCAGCTTCCTAGCGGGGGCTTACGAGCAGTACTTC.

This clone was found once. V and J are TRBV6-5 and TRBJ1-1, with D unclear. Trimming stripped 8 bases from V and 0 bases from J, with 10 bases between. This CDR3 region has 13 residues. Germline lookup yields CDR1 MNHEY and CDR2 SVGAGI. DNA for the CDR3: TGTGCCAGCGCAACAGACGTGAACACTGAAGCTTTCTTT. This gives the protein CASATDVNTEAFF.

The genes are TRBV14 and TRBJ2-3, with a possible D match to TRBD2 (6 bases). V lost 1 base and J 2 bases, leaving 19 bases between the germline ends. The CDR3 runs 18 residues. Germline CDR1 SGHDN, CDR2 FVKESK. CDR3 loop: CASSQARKAGPHTDTQYF. The CDR3 DNA is TGTGCCAGCAGCCAAGCCAGAAAAGCGGGCCCACACACAGATACGCAGTATTTT. Full variable domain (remainder filled in from reference TRBV14 and TRBJ2-3): EAGVTQFPSHSVIEKGQTVTLRCDPISGHDNLYWYRRVMGKEIKFLLHFVKESKQDESGMPNNRFLAERTGGTYSTLKVQPAELEDSGVYFCASSQARKAGPHTDTQYFGPGTRLTVL.

V and J are TRBV6-1 and TRBJ1-1; no firm D call. CDR1 and CDR2 from the germline V gene are MNHNS and SASEGT. Trimming removed 3 bases from V and 5 bases from J, with 22 bases in between. This CDR3 region has 17 residues. In DNA, the CDR3 is TGTGCCAGCAGTGACGGACCGTCACCTAGCTTAAGGACTGAAGCTTTCTTT. Residues: CASSDGPSPSLRTEAFF.

The chain has TRBV18 and TRBJ1-6; 7 nucleotides match TRBD1. The CDR3 is 13 amino acids. Germline-derived CDR1 and CDR2 are KGHSH and LQKENI. Losses at the gene ends were 4 bases for V and 12 bases for J; bases not matched to a gene: 6. The CDR3 sequence is CASSLKRQGPLHF. DNA of the CDR3: TGTGCCAGCTCACTAAAACGACAGGGACCCCTCCACTTT.